These 9 T cell receptor beta chains came from one sample sequenced in a study of blood T cell repertoires in COVID-19. Profiled with immunoSEQ multiplex PCR; TCRdb holds only in-frame clones, not every one. Seen here are approximately 75,000 clones, 83% observed once, and the top ten hold 6.9%. Sequenced: peripheral blood. The receptors derive from a man aged 30 to 39 with COVID-19, enrolled during active disease.

The V and J genes are TRBV9 and TRBJ2-3, with 8 bases aligning to TRBD1. Trimming took 3 bases from V and 4 from J; bases not matched to a gene: 4. This CDR3 comprises 14 residues. CDR1 is SGDLS, CDR2 YYNGEE, per germline. CDR3 loop: CASSGDRISDTQYF. The DNA of the CDR3 is TGTGCCAGCAGCGGGGACAGGATCTCAGATACGCAGTATTTT.

The CDR3 protein is CASSQDRTGPEQYF. In DNA, the CDR3 is TGCGCCAGCAGCCAAGACCGGACAGGGCCCGAGCAGTACTTC. This chain joins TRBV4-1 and TRBJ2-7; 8 positions agree with TRBD1. Germline CDR1 MGHRA, CDR2 YSYEKL. CDR3 length: 14 amino acids. Germline trimming cut 0 bases from V and 6 bases from J; bases unmatched to any gene: 4.

V is TRBV24-1 and J is TRBJ1-1, with 8 bases matching TRBD1. The CDR3 length is 14 residues. CDR1 and CDR2 (germline): KGHDR, SFDVKD. The ends lost 5 bases at V and 4 bases at J; junction bases unmatched: 5. CDR3 residues: CATSATGVVTEAFF. The CDR3 DNA reads as TGTGCCACCAGTGCGACAGGGGTGGTCACTGAAGCTTTCTTT.

The chain has TRBV19 and TRBJ2-3; TRBD2 matches 9 bases. Germline loops: CDR1 LNHDA, CDR2 SQIVND (reference sequence). This CDR3 region has 13 residues. With 8 bases clipped from V and 1 base from J, the junction kept 1 base outside the gene matches. CDR3 region: CASASGGTDTQYF. In nucleotides, the CDR3 is TGTGCCAGTGCTAGCGGGGGCACAGATACGCAGTATTTT.

Remarks on this clone: The same CDR3 is also encoded by other DNA sequences in this sample. The chain recombines TRBV4-3 with TRBJ2-7, with 8 bases matching TRBD2. The germline gives CDR1 LGHNA, CDR2 YSLEER. CDR3 length: 16 residues. The V segment lost 0 bases and the J segment 3 bases; nucleotides outside the gene matches: 7. The CDR3 sequence is CASSQDASGPLYEQYF. The CDR3 DNA reads TGCGCCAGCAGCCAAGATGCTAGCGGGCCTCTCTACGAGCAGTACTTC.

V and J are TRBV9 and TRBJ2-1; TRBD1 might be the D (6 bases). CDR3 size: 14 residues. Germline assignment: CDR1 SGDLS and CDR2 YYNGEE. Between the trimmed V and J ends, which lost 0 bases and 3 bases, there was a span of 7 bases. CDR3 sequence reads: CASSVGTDYNEQFF. The CDR3 nucleotides read TGTGCCAGCAGCGTAGGGACAGACTACAATGAGCAGTTCTTC.

This clone was counted once. The chain links TRBV28 to TRBJ2-4; possible D gene TRBD2, 6 bases. CDR3 length: 14 amino acids. Looked up from germline, CDR1 is MDHEN and CDR2 is SYDVKM. V lost 3 bases and J 8 bases, leaving 14 bases between the germline ends. Here the CDR3 DNA reads TGTGCCAGCAGTTTTCCGGGAGAAGGATACATTCAGTACTTC. Its protein product is CASSFPGEGYIQYF.

The CDR3 protein is CASSRGVGTEAFF. The CDR3 coding sequence is TGTGCCAGCAGCCGGGGGGTTGGCACTGAAGCTTTCTTT. The chain has TRBV7-9 and TRBJ1-1, with D perhaps matching TRBD1 (5 bases). Between the trimmed V and J ends, which lost 5 bases and 4 bases, there was a span of 11 bases. The CDR3 extends over 13 amino acids. Germline V gene lookup returns CDR1 SEHNR and CDR2 FQNEAQ (reference sequence). The variable domain in full, with the rest retrieved from reference TRBV7-9 and TRBJ1-1, is DTGVSQNPRHKITKRGQNVTFRCDPISEHNRLYWYRQTLGQGPEFLTYFQNEAQLEKSRLLSDRFSAERPKGSFSTLEIQRTEQGDSAMYLCASSRGVGTEAFFGQGTRLTVV.

In its sample, this clone was seen once. This chain joins TRBV25-1 and TRBJ2-7, with D possibly TRBD2 on 5 matching bases. Germline assignment: CDR1 MGHDK and CDR2 SYGVNS. Trimming cost V 6 bases and J 7 bases, with 19 bases left between them. This CDR3 spans 14 amino acids. CDR3 protein: CASSLTGSFLEQYF. CDR3 DNA sequence: TGTGCCAGCAGCCTCACGGGGTCTTTTTTAGAGCAGTACTTC.